This paragraph covers one TCR beta chain sequence. The data were obtained in a study of blood T cell repertoires in COVID-19. The wider study: Some COVID-19 samples were acute and others convalescent; all came from the United States, Italy and Spain. Sample material is recorded as cDNA or gDNA derived from T cells, B-cell-depleted T cells, or PBMCs.

Repertoires were generated with immunoSEQ multiplex PCR, while TCRdb's copy carries only in-frame clones and drops some. The table lists tens of thousands of clones, under 85% of them singletons. This CDR3 spans 15 amino acids. The germline CDR1 and CDR2 sequences are SGHAT and FQNNGV. The ends lost 0 bases at V and 10 bases at J; junction bases unmatched: 9. Material: peripheral blood. The TCR was taken from a man aged 55 to 70 with acute or convalescent COVID-19. This chain uses TRBV11-2 with TRBJ1-1; 9 nucleotides align to TRBD1. The CDR3: CASSLEDRGWDRAFF. The CDR3 DNA is TGTGCCAGCAGCTTAGAGGACAGGGGATGGGACAGAGCTTTCTTT.